This T cell receptor beta chain stems from a study of shared clonotypes between healthy human individuals. Study-wide results and limits: When naive CD4 clonotypes were compared across a handful of donors, about 4.8% were shared.

This CDR3 has 12 residues. Trimming cost V 5 bases and J 4 bases, with 8 bases left between them. Germline V lookup: CDR1 MNHNY, CDR2 SVGAGI (reference sequence). Concerning this clone: Its antigen is still unknown.

Sequenced by immunoSEQ multiplex PCR; TCRdb stores in-frame clones only, minus some. The table includes around 1.1 million clones, approximately 80% detected once. The specimen was memory CD4+ T cells from PBMCs. Noted subset: CD45RA-negative fraction. The clonotype originates from a man aged 18 to 30 in good health. Some clones in this sample may be carry-over from other donors' samples. V is TRBV6-6 and J is TRBJ1-2; no definite D call. In nucleotides, the CDR3 is TGTGCCAGCAGTGTCCTAGGCTATGGCTACACCTTC. Translation: CASSVLGYGYTF.